A selection of T cell receptor beta chains follows, all from one sample in a study of radiotherapy plus CTLA-4 blockade in lung cancer. Profiling relied on immunoSEQ multiplex PCR, and the TCRdb table lists in-frame clones only, not all of them. The sample records around 80,000 clones, just under 75% being singletons. The starting material was peripheral blood, obtained from a patient treated with radiotherapy plus ipilimumab. Receptors originate from a human donor with non-small cell lung cancer whose response to radiotherapy plus ipilimumab could not be evaluated. Both conserved end residues are part of each CDR3. The D gene is left open where the match is weak. Clone size appears in some rows only: once, few, many, or a class for an expanded clone.

clone size	D gene	V gene	J gene	CDR3 DNA	CDR3 protein
once	TRBD1	TRBV4-1	TRBJ1-1	TGCGCCAGCAGCAGGACAGGGAGTACTGAAGCTTTCTTT	CASSRTGSTEAFF
once	.	TRBV6-5	TRBJ2-3	TGTGCCAGCAGTGTGCGGGCATTGGGCACAGATACGCAGTATTTT	CASSVRALGTDTQYF
.	.	TRBV5-6	TRBJ1-4	TGTGCCAGTACACAGGGTGGAAACGAAAAACTGTTTTTT	CASTQGGNEKLFF
.	.	TRBV30	TRBJ1-5	TGTGCCTGGAGTCTTGGCAGGGTCTTAAGCAATCAGCCCCAGCATTTT	CAWSLGRVLSNQPQHF
.	.	TRBV6-1	TRBJ1-2	TGTGCCAGCAAACTGACAGCGAACTATGGCTACACCTTC	CASKLTANYGYTF
.	.	TRBV28	TRBJ1-5	TGTGCCAGCAGGAGCCCCCAGGGGTCCGCTCAGCCCCAGCATTTT	CASRSPQGSAQPQHF
.	TRBD2	TRBV7-8	TRBJ2-3	TGTGCCAGCAGCTTAGTAGGAGCGGGGGGTTATACGCAGTATTTT	CASSLVGAGGYTQYF
.	TRBD1	TRBV6-6	TRBJ2-1	TGTGCCAGCAGTCGGGACAGCTACAATGAGCAGTTCTTC	CASSRDSYNEQFF
.	.	TRBV19	TRBJ1-5	TGTGCCAGTAGTATAGGAGCAGGGGGCAATCAGCCCCAGCATTTT	CASSIGAGGNQPQHF
.	.	TRBV19	TRBJ2-7	TGTGCCAGTAGCGAGGTCCCCTACGAGCAGTACTTC	CASSEVPYEQYF
once	.	TRBV19	TRBJ1-5	TGTGCCAGTAAGGTCACAGACTGGAACCCAGGGTTGGCGGAGCCCCAGCATTTT	CASKVTDWNPGLAEPQHF
.	.	TRBV4-1	TRBJ2-5	TGCGCCAGCAGCCCGGGTGCGGCAGAGACCCAGTACTTC	CASSPGAAETQYF
.	TRBD2	TRBV9	TRBJ2-7	TGTGCCAGCAGCGTAGGGGGGACTAGGAACGAGCAGTACTTC	CASSVGGTRNEQYF
.	TRBD2	TRBV4-1	TRBJ2-1	TGCGCCAGCAGCCGCACCCTAGCGGGGGGCCCCAATGAGCAGTTCTTC	CASSRTLAGGPNEQFF
.	TRBD1	TRBV19	TRBJ1-5	TGTGCCAGTAGCCGATCTTCACCGACAGGGAATAGCAATCAGCCCCAGCATTTT	CASSRSSPTGNSNQPQHF
.	.	TRBV5-4	TRBJ2-3	TGTGCCAGCAGCTTGACAGGGTTTCTGGATACGCAGTATTTT	CASSLTGFLDTQYF